These 18 T cell receptor beta chains share one sample of origin, sequenced in a study of T and B cells in COVID-19 patients. Each TRB amplification used roughly 220-550 ng of genomic DNA from blood. Multiplex PCR with BIOMED2 TRB-A/B primer pools amplified TRB rearrangements. TCRdb recomputed calls from the multiplex PCR reads with MiXCR, one row per CDR3 protein. The repertoire includes approximately 15,000 distinct CDR3 sequences, less than 35% of them detected once, and 7% sits in the top ten. Sequencing was carried out using blood. These receptors were collected from a human donor who had recovered from COVID-19.

By its share, this clonotype is medium-sized. The chain is built from TRBV12-3 or TRBV12-4 and TRBJ2-5; D possibly matches TRBD1 or TRBD2 (5 bases each). This CDR3 spans 16 amino acids. V was cut by 4 bases and J by 5 bases, with 20 bases left in between. The CDR3 protein is CASSSAGTALGETQYF. DNA for the CDR3: TGTGCCAGCAGTTCAGCCGGGACGGCCCTGGGGGAGACCCAGTACTTC.

In its sample, this clonotype ranks as medium-sized. The chain carries TRBV18 and TRBJ2-2, with D unclear. The germline V gene has CDR1 KGHSH and CDR2 LQKENI. CDR3 length equals 15 residues. Deletions cut 2 bases from V and 2 bases from J, with 9 bases between. The CDR3 DNA reads as TGTGCCAGCTCACCAGCGCAGATTAACACCGGGGAGCTGTTTTTT. It yields the protein CASSPAQINTGELFF. The whole variable domain, filled in from reference TRBV18 and TRBJ2-2, reads NAGVMQNPRHLVRRRGQEARLRCSPMKGHSHVYWYRQLPEEGLKFMVYLQKENIIDESGMPKERFSAEFPKEGPSILRIQQVVRGDSAAYFCASSPAQINTGELFFGEGSRLTVL.

The chain recombines TRBV20-1 with TRBJ1-6, with 8 bases that match TRBD1. The CDR3 covers 15 residues. V lost 1 base to trimming and J lost 7 bases; unmatched junction nucleotides: 6. Per the germline V gene, CDR1 is DFQATT and CDR2 is SNEGSKA (reference sequence). This CDR3 is CSARAGTGVNSPLHF. Written as DNA, the CDR3 is TGCAGTGCTAGAGCTGGGACAGGAGTAAATTCACCCCTCCACTTT.

This clonotype is medium-sized in the sample. The V and J genes are TRBV19 and TRBJ2-3; D gene unclear. CDR3 size: 15 residues. Germline CDR1 and CDR2: LNHDA and SQIVND (reference sequence). The V end lost 2 bases, the J end lost 2 bases, and 11 bases lay between the germline ends. This CDR3 reads CASSIRQPFTDTQYF. The CDR3 coding sequence is TGTGCCAGTAGTATAAGGCAGCCTTTCACAGATACGCAGTATTTT.

By frequency in the sample, this clonotype is medium-sized. This chain uses TRBV19 with TRBJ2-1; 8 bases align to TRBD2. Germline V gene sequence: CDR1 LNHDA, CDR2 SQIVND (reference sequence). Germline trimming cut 5 bases from V and 0 bases from J; bases unmatched to any gene: 0. This CDR3 is 14 amino acids long. The CDR3 here is CASSLAGSYNEQFF. CDR3 nucleotide sequence: TGTGCCAGTAGTCTAGCGGGCTCCTACAATGAGCAGTTCTTC.

In its sample, this clonotype was seen a few times. This chain uses TRBV30 with TRBJ1-1; TRBD1 agrees at 8 bases. V shed 6 bases, J shed 6 bases, and the junction held 9 bases outside the gene matches. CDR1 and CDR2 (germline): GTSNPN, SVGIG (reference sequence). The CDR3 has 13 amino acids. CDR3 nucleotide sequence: TGTGCCTGCCGGACAGGGCCGAAATCTGAAGCTTTCTTT. This sequence encodes CACRTGPKSEAFF.

V is TRBV29-1 and J is TRBJ2-1; 10 bases align to TRBD1. The germline CDR1 and CDR2 sequences are SQVTM and ANQGSEA. V shed 7 bases, J shed 1 base, and the junction held 4 bases outside the gene matches. The CDR3 loop spans 14 amino acids. The CDR3 region is CSAGTGASYNEQFF. DNA of the CDR3: TGCAGCGCCGGGACAGGGGCGTCCTACAATGAGCAGTTCTTC.

This clonotype was counted only a few times. The DNA of the CDR3 is TGCAGTGCCGATGACAGGCACGAGCAGTACTTC. Translating it yields CSADDRHEQYF. This sequence joins TRBV20-1 and TRBJ2-7; a weak D match, TRBD1 (6 bases). Germline V gene lookup returns CDR1 DFQATT and CDR2 SNEGSKA (reference sequence). V was cut by 6 bases and J by 5 bases, with 11 bases left in between. The CDR3 consists of 11 residues.

Ten or more counts support this clonotype. The chain uses TRBV19 and TRBJ2-4, with 11 positions matching TRBD2. This CDR3 contains 14 residues. Trimming took 9 bases from V and 6 from J; bases not matched to a gene: 7. Germline lookup yields CDR1 LNHDA and CDR2 SQIVND (reference sequence). The CDR3 loop is CASSLAGVRNIQYF. The DNA for the CDR3 is TGTGCCAGCTCACTAGCGGGAGTAAGAAACATTCAGTACTTC.

By sample share, this clonotype is medium-sized. CDR3 amino acids: CSVMGSFTGEQYF. The CDR3 nucleotides are TGCAGCGTAATGGGCTCGTTTACCGGCGAGCAGTACTTC. This chain joins TRBV29-1 and TRBJ2-7; D remains unclear. The length of the CDR3 is 13 residues. The V and J ends lost 6 bases and 6 bases respectively, with 18 bases between them. In germline, CDR1 is SQVTM, CDR2 ANQGSEA.

This clonotype was seen more than once but under ten times. The rearrangement links TRBV10-1 to TRBJ2-3, with D unclear. Trimming left V 4 bases short and J 1 base short, with 12 bases between. Looked up from germline, CDR1 is WNHNN and CDR2 is SYGVQD (reference sequence). This CDR3 spans 15 amino acids. This CDR3 is CASSVYRVGTDTQYF. The CDR3 DNA sequence: TGCGCCAGCAGTGTTTATCGGGTAGGCACAGATACGCAGTATTTT.

The chain carries TRBV20-1 and TRBJ2-1; 10 nucleotides match TRBD2. The CDR3 length is 13 residues. The germline CDR1 and CDR2 sequences are DFQATT and SNEGSKA (reference sequence). V dropped 5 bases and J dropped 9; count of bases not matched to a gene: 7. CDR3 region: CSALSGRALEQFF. The CDR3 nucleotides are TGCAGTGCTTTGAGCGGGAGGGCCCTTGAGCAGTTCTTC.

On this clonotype: A read error may explain this, as a much larger clone is one base away. V and J are TRBV6-2 or TRBV6-3 and TRBJ2-1, with TRBD1 matching 9 bases. TRBJ2-7 matches the DNA end more closely, so the J call is doubtful. This CDR3 comprises 15 residues. Per germline, CDR1 MNHEY and CDR2 SVGEGT. CDR3 protein: CASSEPGTGRNEQYF. CDR3 nucleotide sequence: TGTGCCAGCAGTGAACCGGGGACAGGGCGCAATGAGCAGTACTTC.

The chain links TRBV12-3 or TRBV12-4 to TRBJ2-7; D is perhaps TRBD2 (6 bases). The germline V and J ends were trimmed by 6 bases and 3 bases, with 12 bases remaining between them. The CDR3 has 13 amino acids. The CDR3 here is CASREMEGYEQYF. The CDR3 nucleotides are TGTGCCAGCAGAGAGATGGAGGGCTACGAGCAGTACTTC.

This clonotype was detected a few times. The V gene is TRBV6-1, the J gene TRBJ1-5; no definite D call. V was pared by 2 bases and J by 16 bases, with 18 bases between. The germline V gene has CDR1 MNHNS and CDR2 SASEGT. This CDR3 contains 13 residues. The CDR3 DNA sequence: TGTGCCAGCAGTGAAATCGGACTGCCAGGCGCCCATTTT. Protein product: CASSEIGLPGAHF.

In this sample, this clonotype is medium-sized. The CDR3 protein is CASSMTGAGQPQHF. The CDR3 DNA sequence: TGTGCCAGTAGTATGACGGGAGCGGGTCAGCCCCAGCATTTT. The chain joins TRBV19 to TRBJ1-5; D gene uncertain. Germline lookup yields CDR1 LNHDA and CDR2 SQIVND (reference sequence). The CDR3 has 14 residues. The germline V and J ends were trimmed by 3 bases and 6 bases, with 12 bases remaining between them.

The chain is built from TRBV29-1 and TRBJ2-1, with 9 bases identical to TRBD2. The CDR3 consists of 13 residues. Germline CDR1 is SQVTM and CDR2 is ANQGSEA. The junction had 8 bases not matched to a gene; V was cut back by 7 bases and J by 7 bases. This CDR3 reads CSACGSGRNEQFF. CDR3 coding DNA: TGCAGCGCCTGCGGAAGCGGGAGGAATGAGCAGTTCTTC.

The gene calls are TRBV7-9 and TRBJ2-7; D possibly corresponds to TRBD1 (7 bases). The V gene lost 6 bases and the J gene lost 5 bases, with 20 bases spanning the gap. CDR1 SEHNR and CDR2 FQNEAQ come from the germline V gene (reference sequence). There are 15 residues in the CDR3. The CDR3 nucleotides are TGTGCCAGCAGTTTTTTCGGGGGACAGTACAACGAGCAGTACTTC. It yields the protein CASSFFGGQYNEQYF.